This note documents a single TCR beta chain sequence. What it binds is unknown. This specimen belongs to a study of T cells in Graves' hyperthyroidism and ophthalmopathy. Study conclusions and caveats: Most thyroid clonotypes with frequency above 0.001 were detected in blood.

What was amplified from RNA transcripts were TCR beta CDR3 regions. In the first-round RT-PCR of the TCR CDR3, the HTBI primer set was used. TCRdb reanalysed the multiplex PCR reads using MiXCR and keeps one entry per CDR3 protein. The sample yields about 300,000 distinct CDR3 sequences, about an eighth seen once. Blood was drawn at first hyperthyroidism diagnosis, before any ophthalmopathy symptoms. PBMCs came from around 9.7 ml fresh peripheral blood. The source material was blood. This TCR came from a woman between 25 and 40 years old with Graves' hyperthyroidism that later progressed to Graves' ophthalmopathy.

CDR3 sequence: CSVTIQKGGSHEAFF. Written as DNA, the CDR3 is TGCAGCGTTACAATCCAGAAGGGGGGTTCGCATGAAGCTTTCTTT. V and J are TRBV29-1 and TRBJ1-1, with D possibly matching TRBD1 (6 bases). The length of the CDR3 is 15 residues. V was cut by 5 bases and J by 7 bases, with 23 bases left in between. Germline CDR1 and CDR2: SQVTM and ANQGSEA.